Shown below are 7 T cell receptor beta chains from a single sample sequenced in a study of blood T cell repertoires in COVID-19 (dated by TCRdb to about 2020). Libraries were built with the immunoSEQ multiplex PCR assay. What TCRdb holds here is the immuneACCESS table cut down to in-frame rearrangements. Part of the clones is not present; checked against another copy, under half of the missing clones reflect an unresolved V gene, and the others are unexplained. A total of approximately 140,000 clones appear in this sample, approximately 80% of them only once. The top ten constitute just under 9% of the sample. Sample: peripheral blood. These receptors were obtained from a woman older than 75 in a cohort sampled during active or convalescent COVID-19.

V and J are TRBV27 and TRBJ2-2; 9 bases are a match to TRBD2. V trimming: 6 bases; J trimming: 6 bases; junction bases outside the gene matches: 11. CDR1 is MNHEY, CDR2 SMNVEV, per germline (reference sequence). This CDR3 contains 16 residues. As DNA, the CDR3 is TGTGCCAGCAGAAGACGCGGGGGGGCTCCCGCCGGGGAGCTGTTTTTT. It specifies CASRRRGGAPAGELFF.

About this clone: This sample includes further DNA sequences coding for the same CDR3. This sequence joins TRBV6-1 and TRBJ1-5; D is perhaps TRBD1 (6 bases). Germline CDR1 reads MNHNS; CDR2 reads SASEGT. Deletions cut 6 bases from V and 2 bases from J, with 17 bases between. CDR3 size: 16 residues. CDR3 coding DNA: TGTGCCAGCAGGGAAACCAGACAGGAAGGCAATCAGCCCCAGCATTTT. This codes for CASRETRQEGNQPQHF.

The chain employs TRBV5-6 and TRBJ2-1, with D maybe TRBD1 (6 bases). Deletions cut 0 bases from V and 3 bases from J, with 13 bases between. There are 16 residues in the CDR3. CDR1 and CDR2 (germline): SGHDT, YYEEEE. As DNA, the CDR3 is TGTGCCAGCAGCTTGGTCGCAGGGGTGATCTACAATGAGCAGTTCTTC. It is translated as CASSLVAGVIYNEQFF.

The genes are TRBV6-2 or TRBV6-3 and TRBJ1-2; 8 bases agree with TRBD1. Trimming at V came to 5 bases and at J to 5 bases, leaving 4 bases not matched to a gene. The CDR3 spans 13 residues. Germline CDR1 and CDR2: MNHEY and SVGEGT. This CDR3 is CASSQTGEYGYTF. In DNA form, the CDR3 reads TGTGCCAGCAGTCAGACAGGGGAATATGGCTACACCTTC.

This clone appeared a single time. This rearrangement joins TRBV10-1 to TRBJ2-2; TRBD1 matches at 9 bases. Germline V gives CDR1 WNHNN, CDR2 SYGVQD (reference sequence). With 4 bases clipped from V and 5 bases from J, the junction kept 11 bases outside the gene matches. This CDR3 contains 17 residues. The CDR3 DNA follows: TGCGCCAGCAGTGCGGTGGGAAACAGGGGGCTGACCGGGGAGCTGTTTTTT. It specifies CASSAVGNRGLTGELFF.

The V and J genes are TRBV7-2 and TRBJ1-2, with D maybe TRBD1 (6 bases). This CDR3 is built from 13 residues. Looked up from germline, CDR1 is SGHTA and CDR2 is FQGNSA. V was clipped by 5 bases and J by 2 bases, with 9 bases between them. CDR3 DNA sequence: TGTGCCAGCAGCCAGGACAGAAACTATGGCTACACCTTC. It specifies CASSQDRNYGYTF.

The V gene is TRBV15, the J gene TRBJ2-2, with D unresolved. Germline V gene data show CDR1 as LNHNV and CDR2 as YYDKDF (reference sequence). The CDR3 extends over 13 amino acids. V was pared by 3 bases and J by 2 bases, with 4 bases between. The CDR3 region is CATSSLNTGELFF. CDR3 coding DNA: TGTGCCACCAGCAGCTTAAACACCGGGGAGCTGTTTTTT.